The rows below give T cell receptor beta chains drawn from one sample of a study of blood T cell repertoires in COVID-19. The table came from immunoSEQ multiplex PCR; TCRdb's copy has only in-frame clones and leaves some out. The sample has about 71,000 clones, 65% to 90% seen once; the top ten hold less than 8%. The sequenced material came from peripheral blood. All receptors derive from a man aged 25-45 years with COVID-19, enrolled during active disease. Each CDR3 is given with its conserved first and last residue. The D gene is left open where the match is weak. Not every row has a clone size; where given, it reads once, few, many or a size class.

J: TRBJ2-2; size: -; D: -; V: TRBV30; DNA: TGTGCCTGGAGTGAGATCGGGGTCCTCTCCTGGGAGCTGTTTTTT; CDR3: CAWSEIGVLSWELFF
J: TRBJ2-7; size: -; D: TRBD2; V: TRBV28; DNA: TGTGCCAGCGAAAGCGGGGCGAGGGAGCAGTACTTC; CDR3: CASESGAREQYF
J: TRBJ2-5; size: -; D: -; V: TRBV20-1; DNA: TGCAGTGCTAGACGGGGAGAGACCCAGTACTTC; CDR3: CSARRGETQYF
J: TRBJ2-6; size: -; D: -; V: TRBV14; DNA: TGTGCCAGCAGCCGACGGAGTATGGGGGCCAACGTCCTGACTTTC; CDR3: CASSRRSMGANVLTF
J: TRBJ2-7; size: -; D: -; V: TRBV5-8; DNA: TGTGCCAGCAGACCTTACGGGAGCTCCTACGAGCAGTACTTC; CDR3: CASRPYGSSYEQYF
J: TRBJ2-3; size: -; D: -; V: TRBV3-1/TRBV3-2; DNA: TGTGCCAGCAGCCAAGAACACGGGAGCACAGATACGCAGTATTTT; CDR3: CASSQEHGSTDTQYF
J: TRBJ1-1; size: -; D: -; V: TRBV4-2; DNA: TGTGCCAGCAGCCAAGAGGTCGGGGGGGCTGAAGCTTTCTTT; CDR3: CASSQEVGGAEAFF
J: TRBJ2-1; size: -; D: -; V: TRBV28; DNA: TGTGCCAGCAGTTTGCGCACTGAGCAGTTCTTC; CDR3: CASSLRTEQFF
J: TRBJ1-2; size: -; D: -; V: TRBV5-4; DNA: TGTGCCAGCAGCCAACAGGGTCGGTTGCCCGGCTACACCTTC; CDR3: CASSQQGRLPGYTF
J: TRBJ1-2; size: -; D: TRBD1; V: TRBV5-1; DNA: TGCGCCAGCAGCTTAGGAGGACAGGGAGTCTACGGCTACACCTTC; CDR3: CASSLGGQGVYGYTF
J: TRBJ2-3; size: many; D: -; V: TRBV6-4; DNA: TGTGCCAGCAGTGATCGGGAGACCCCCACAGATACGCAGTATTTT; CDR3: CASSDRETPTDTQYF
J: TRBJ1-2; size: -; D: -; V: TRBV12-3/TRBV12-4; DNA: TGTGCCAGCAGTTCAGAAGGCTACACCTTC; CDR3: CASSSEGYTF
J: TRBJ2-7; size: -; D: -; V: TRBV5-1; DNA: TGCGCCAGCAGCTCCGGGACTGGGGGAGTCGAGCAGTACTTC; CDR3: CASSSGTGGVEQYF
J: TRBJ2-3; size: -; D: -; V: TRBV28; DNA: TGTGCCAGCAGTTTACCAGGCACTGGGGCCACAGATACGCAGTATTTT; CDR3: CASSLPGTGATDTQYF
J: TRBJ1-5; size: few; D: -; V: TRBV10-2; DNA: TGCGCCAGCAGGGACGGGGGTCAGCCCCAGCATTTT; CDR3: CASRDGGQPQHF
J: TRBJ2-2; size: -; D: -; V: TRBV25-1; DNA: TGTGCCAGCAGCAGAAGGAACACCGGGGAGCTGTTTTTT; CDR3: CASSRRNTGELFF
J: TRBJ2-5; size: -; D: TRBD1; V: TRBV27; DNA: TGTGCCAGCAGTTTTACAGGGGGCTTGGAGACCCAGTACTTC; CDR3: CASSFTGGLETQYF
J: TRBJ1-1; size: -; D: -; V: TRBV7-3; DNA: TGTGCCAGCAGCTCCGCGAGAAACACTGAAGCTTTCTTT; CDR3: CASSSARNTEAFF
J: TRBJ1-1; size: -; D: TRBD1; V: TRBV10-1; DNA: TGCGCCAGCAGTGAGGGACAGGGAAGGTCTGAAGCTTTCTTT; CDR3: CASSEGQGRSEAFF
J: TRBJ2-1; size: -; D: TRBD2; V: TRBV6-4; DNA: TGTGCCAGCAGTGACCGTAGCGGGAGCGACGAGCAGTTCTTC; CDR3: CASSDRSGSDEQFF
J: TRBJ1-2; size: -; D: -; V: TRBV30; DNA: TGTGCCTGGAGTGGGAGGGTAGAGGGCTACACCTTC; CDR3: CAWSGRVEGYTF
J: TRBJ1-5; size: -; D: -; V: TRBV6-6; DNA: TGTGCCAGCAGCTGGGCTAGCAATCAGCCCCAGCATTTT; CDR3: CASSWASNQPQHF
J: TRBJ2-3; size: -; D: -; V: TRBV2; DNA: TGTGCCAGCATGGGGCGCTTAAGCACAGATACGCAGTATTTT; CDR3: CASMGRLSTDTQYF
J: TRBJ1-3; size: few; D: -; V: TRBV14; DNA: TGTGCCAGCAGCCGGGAAGGGGAATCCTCTGGAAACACCATATATTTT; CDR3: CASSREGESSGNTIYF
J: TRBJ1-5; size: -; D: -; V: TRBV2; DNA: TGTGCCAGCAGTTCGAACTGGAATCAGCCCCAGCATTTT; CDR3: CASSSNWNQPQHF
J: TRBJ2-7; size: -; D: TRBD2; V: TRBV6-5; DNA: TGTGCCAGCACCCGACGGGAGGCTAGCTCCTACGAGCAGTACTTC; CDR3: CASTRREASSYEQYF
J: TRBJ2-1; size: -; D: TRBD2; V: TRBV3-1/TRBV3-2; DNA: TGTGCCAGCAGCCAAAGCGGGGTCGGTGAGCAGTTCTTC; CDR3: CASSQSGVGEQFF